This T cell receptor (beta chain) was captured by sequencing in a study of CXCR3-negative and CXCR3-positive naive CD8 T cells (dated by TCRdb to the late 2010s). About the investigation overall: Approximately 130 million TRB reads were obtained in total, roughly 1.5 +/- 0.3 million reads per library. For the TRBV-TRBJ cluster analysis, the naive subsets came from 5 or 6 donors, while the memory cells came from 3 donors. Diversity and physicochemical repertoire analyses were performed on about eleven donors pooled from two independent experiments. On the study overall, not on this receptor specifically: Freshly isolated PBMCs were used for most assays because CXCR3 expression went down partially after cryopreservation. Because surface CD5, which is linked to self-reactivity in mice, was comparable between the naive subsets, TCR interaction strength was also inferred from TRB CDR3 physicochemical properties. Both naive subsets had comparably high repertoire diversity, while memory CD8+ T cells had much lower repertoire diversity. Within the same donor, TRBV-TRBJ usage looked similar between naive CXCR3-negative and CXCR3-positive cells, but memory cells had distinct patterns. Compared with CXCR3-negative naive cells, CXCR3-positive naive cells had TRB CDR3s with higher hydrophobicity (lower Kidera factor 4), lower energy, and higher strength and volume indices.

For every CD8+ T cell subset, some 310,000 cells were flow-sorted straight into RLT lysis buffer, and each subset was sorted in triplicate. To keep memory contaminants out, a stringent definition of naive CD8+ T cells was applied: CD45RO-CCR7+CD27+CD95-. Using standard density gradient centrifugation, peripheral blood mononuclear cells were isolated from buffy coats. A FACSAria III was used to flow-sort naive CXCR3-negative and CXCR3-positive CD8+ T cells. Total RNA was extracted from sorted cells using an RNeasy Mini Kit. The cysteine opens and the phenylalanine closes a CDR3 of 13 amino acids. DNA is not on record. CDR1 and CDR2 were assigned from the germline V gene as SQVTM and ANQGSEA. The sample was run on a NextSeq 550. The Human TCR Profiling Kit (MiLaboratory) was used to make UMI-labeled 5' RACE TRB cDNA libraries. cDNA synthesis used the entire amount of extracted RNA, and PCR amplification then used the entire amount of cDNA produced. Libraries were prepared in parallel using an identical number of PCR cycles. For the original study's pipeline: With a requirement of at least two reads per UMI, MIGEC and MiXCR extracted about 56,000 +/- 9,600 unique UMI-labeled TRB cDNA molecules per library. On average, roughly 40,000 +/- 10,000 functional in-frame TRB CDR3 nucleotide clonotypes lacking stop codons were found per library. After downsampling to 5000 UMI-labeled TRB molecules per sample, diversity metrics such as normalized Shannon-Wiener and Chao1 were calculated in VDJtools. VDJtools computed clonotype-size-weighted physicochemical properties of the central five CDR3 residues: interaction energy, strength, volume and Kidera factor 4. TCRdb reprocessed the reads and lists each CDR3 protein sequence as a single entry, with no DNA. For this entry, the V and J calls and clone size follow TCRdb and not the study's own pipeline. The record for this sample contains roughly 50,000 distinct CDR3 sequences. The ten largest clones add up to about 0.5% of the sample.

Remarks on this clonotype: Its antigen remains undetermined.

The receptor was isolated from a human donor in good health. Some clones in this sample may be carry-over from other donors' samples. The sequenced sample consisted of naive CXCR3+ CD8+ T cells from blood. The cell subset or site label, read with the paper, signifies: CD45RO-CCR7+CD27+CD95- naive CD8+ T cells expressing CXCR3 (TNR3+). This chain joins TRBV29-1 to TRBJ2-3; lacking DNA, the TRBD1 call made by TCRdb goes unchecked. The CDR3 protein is CSHIGTGEDTQYF.